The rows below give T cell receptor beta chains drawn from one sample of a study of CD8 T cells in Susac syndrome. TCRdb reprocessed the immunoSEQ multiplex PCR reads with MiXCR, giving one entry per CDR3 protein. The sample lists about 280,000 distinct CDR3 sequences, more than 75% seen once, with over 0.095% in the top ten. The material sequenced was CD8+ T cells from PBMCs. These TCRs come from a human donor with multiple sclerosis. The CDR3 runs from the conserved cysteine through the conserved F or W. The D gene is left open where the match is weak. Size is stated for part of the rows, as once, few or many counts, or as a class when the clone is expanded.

TGTGCCAGCAGCCCCAGTAGATCGGAGCAGTACTTC,CASSPSRSEQYF,TRBV7-9,NA,TRBJ2-7,12,NA
TGTGCCAGCACCCATAGCGTCCCGTCTGGGGCCAACGTCCTGACTTTC,CASTHSVPSGANVLTF,TRBV9,once,TRBJ2-6,16,NA
TGTGCCAGCAGCGTCCGGACTAGCGGGCAGAACACCGGGGAGCTGTTTTTT,CASSVRTSGQNTGELFF,TRBV9,once,TRBJ2-2,17,TRBD2
TGTGCCAGCAGTCTATCCAAAGTCGTGGGGTCCTACGAGCAGTACTTC,CASSLSKVVGSYEQYF,TRBV6-1,NA,TRBJ2-7,16,NA
TGTGCCAGCAGTTTACCAGGGGGCTATATGAACACTGAAGCTTTCTTT,CASSLPGGYMNTEAFF,TRBV28,NA,TRBJ1-1,16,TRBD1
TGTGCCAGCAGCGTAGGGGGGATGAACACTGAAGCTTTCTTT,CASSVGGMNTEAFF,TRBV9,NA,TRBJ1-1,14,NA
TGTGCCAGCAGCGGGGACCGCTTTCTCTCCTACGAGCAGTACTTC,CASSGDRFLSYEQYF,TRBV28,few,TRBJ2-7,15,NA
TGTGCCAGCAGTGAACATCGTCTCGGTGAAAAACTGTTTTTT,CASSEHRLGEKLFF,TRBV25-1,few,TRBJ1-4,14,NA
TGTGCCAGCAGCTGGGGGACAGGGGGCTTGATCGGGGAGCTGTTTTTT,CASSWGTGGLIGELFF,TRBV5-4,NA,TRBJ2-2,16,TRBD1
TGTGCCAGCAGTGAAACCGGGTGGGGGTACCAAGAGACCCAGTACTTC,CASSETGWGYQETQYF,TRBV2,NA,TRBJ2-5,16,NA
TGTGCCAGCCGGTTCAGTGGGGCTAATGAAAAACTGTTTTTT,CASRFSGANEKLFF,TRBV27,NA,TRBJ1-4,14,NA
TGTGCCAGCAGCACCTGGGGACAGATCGGTCAGCCCCAGCATTTT,CASSTWGQIGQPQHF,TRBV13,NA,TRBJ1-5,15,TRBD1
TGTGCCAGCAGCGACAGCTTCTTCTATGGCTACACCTTC,CASSDSFFYGYTF,TRBV2,NA,TRBJ1-2,13,NA
TGCGCCAGCAGCCTCCGGGTAGTGGCGAACACTGAAGCTTTCTTT,CASSLRVVANTEAFF,TRBV4-1,NA,TRBJ1-1,15,NA
TGTGCCAGCAGCACAACAGGGCTCAATCAGCCCCAGCATTTT,CASSTTGLNQPQHF,TRBV12-3/TRBV12-4,NA,TRBJ1-5,14,NA
TGTGCCAGCAGCCCGTCATTGCCCCCGGGGGGGAATGAGCAGTTCTTC,CASSPSLPPGGNEQFF,TRBV7-8,NA,TRBJ2-1,16,TRBD2
TGCAGCGTTGGCGGGAAGCTCGTGGGGGAGCTGTTTTTT,CSVGGKLVGELFF,TRBV29-1,NA,TRBJ2-2,13,NA
TGTGCCAGCAGTCCCTACATGAGCTCCTACGAGCAGTACTTC,CASSPYMSSYEQYF,TRBV6-5,NA,TRBJ2-7,14,NA
TGTGCCAGCCAGAAGCATGAGCAGTTCTTC,CASQKHEQFF,TRBV2,NA,TRBJ2-1,10,NA
TGTGCCAGCAGTTTTAGACTAGAACGTGGAGAGACCCAGTACTTC,CASSFRLERGETQYF,TRBV6-5,few,TRBJ2-5,15,NA
TGTGCCAGCAGAGCCCGAGGGAGCGCCCCGAACACCGGGGAGCTGTTTTTT,CASRARGSAPNTGELFF,TRBV6-1,NA,TRBJ2-2,17,NA
TGTGCCAGCAGCCAAGATAATGGACTAGCGGGAGAGGGTAATGAGCAGTTCTTC,CASSQDNGLAGEGNEQFF,TRBV3-1,NA,TRBJ2-1,18,TRBD2
TGTGCCAGCAGCGACGGTTCTAACTATGGCTACACCTTC,CASSDGSNYGYTF,TRBV9,NA,TRBJ1-2,13,NA
TGTGCCAGCTGGGTGGGGGAGGAGACCCAGTACTTC,CASWVGEETQYF,TRBV2,NA,TRBJ2-5,12,NA
TGTGCCATCAGTGAGTCGACAGCGGGAGGGCCGGCCGGGGAGCTGTTTTTT,CAISESTAGGPAGELFF,TRBV10-3,NA,TRBJ2-2,17,TRBD2
TGTGCCAGCGGTGCTTCCCCGGAGTACTATGGCTACACCTTC,CASGASPEYYGYTF,TRBV6-2/TRBV6-3,NA,TRBJ1-2,14,NA
TGTGCCAGCAGCGTAGAAACCACCTACGAGCAGTACTTC,CASSVETTYEQYF,TRBV9,NA,TRBJ2-7,13,NA
TGTGCCAGCAGTCTCCTTACAGGGTCGACCTACAATGAGCAGTTCTTC,CASSLLTGSTYNEQFF,TRBV27,NA,TRBJ2-1,16,NA
TGTGCCAGCACTTCACCGATACCGGGACCCGGGCTTGTTATTGAAGCTTTCTTT,CASTSPIPGPGLVIEAFF,TRBV28,NA,TRBJ1-1,18,NA
TGTGCCATCAGTGACGGGAACAAAGGACTAGCGAGCGAGCAGTACTTC,CAISDGNKGLASEQYF,TRBV10-3,few,TRBJ2-7,16,TRBD2
TGCGCCAGCAGCCAAGTCTTCTCCTTCGGGAGGAGCTACGAGCAGTACTTC,CASSQVFSFGRSYEQYF,TRBV4-1,NA,TRBJ2-7,17,TRBD2
TGTGCCAGCAGTTTTAGCGGGAACACCGGGGAGCTGTTTTTT,CASSFSGNTGELFF,TRBV6-2/TRBV6-3,few,TRBJ2-2,14,NA
TGTGCCAGCAGCTTACGTTGGGGAGATGAAGCTTTCTTT,CASSLRWGDEAFF,TRBV11-2,NA,TRBJ1-1,13,NA
TGTGCCAGCAGCCACACCACGACAGACACAGATACGCAGTATTTT,CASSHTTTDTDTQYF,TRBV28,NA,TRBJ2-3,15,NA
TGTGCCAGCAGTTCAGCGGGAGGAAGTGGGGAGCAGTTCTTC,CASSSAGGSGEQFF,TRBV28,NA,TRBJ2-1,14,TRBD2
TGTGCCAGCAGGGCCCTAGCGGGAGACAATGAGCAGTTCTTC,CASRALAGDNEQFF,TRBV9,NA,TRBJ2-1,14,TRBD2
TGCGCCAGCAGCCAAGATCCGGGGAAGGGTGAAAAACTGTTTTTT,CASSQDPGKGEKLFF,TRBV4-1,NA,TRBJ1-4,15,NA
TGTGCCAGCAGTTTAGCGGCGGAATTTATCGCGCATTTT,CASSLAAEFIAHF,TRBV12-3/TRBV12-4,NA,TRBJ1-5,13,NA
TGTGCCAGCAGCCCTCCTAGCGGGAGACCCCACAATGAGCAGTTCTTC,CASSPPSGRPHNEQFF,TRBV7-9,NA,TRBJ2-1,16,TRBD2
TGTGCCAGCAGCTATACTAGCGCGGGGTCCAGTGAGCAGTTCTTC,CASSYTSAGSSEQFF,TRBV5-6,NA,TRBJ2-1,15,TRBD2